These 12 T cell receptor beta chains originate from one sample sequenced in a study of cytomegalovirus exposure and HLA in healthy donors. The primer mix had 60 Vbeta and 13 Jbeta primers. The table came from immunoSEQ multiplex PCR; TCRdb's copy has only in-frame clones and leaves some out. The table includes hundreds of thousands of clones, around 76% detected once. Sequencing was performed on PBMCs. The receptors originated from a middle-aged man in good health and CMV-seropositive.

The chain has TRBV7-7 and TRBJ2-2; 8 bases align to TRBD2. Germline values: CDR1 SSHAT, CDR2 FNYEAQ (reference sequence). The CDR3 is 16 residues long. Germline trimming cut 1 base from V and 0 bases from J; bases unmatched to any gene: 1. The CDR3 region is CASSLGTSPNTGELFF. The CDR3 coding sequence is TGTGCCAGCAGCTTAGGGACTAGCCCGAACACCGGGGAGCTGTTTTTT.

The chain carries TRBV7-9 and TRBJ2-5; 7 bases agree with TRBD1. Germline CDR1 is SEHNR and CDR2 is FQNEAQ (reference sequence). The CDR3 consists of 14 residues. Losses at the gene ends were 5 bases for V and 1 base for J; bases not matched to a gene: 4. CDR3 DNA: TGTGCCAGCAGCCCGGGACAGCCCCAAGAGACCCAGTACTTC. It codes for CASSPGQPQETQYF.

The rearrangement joins TRBV11-2 to TRBJ1-5; 9 bases line up with TRBD1. Germline lookup yields CDR1 SGHAT and CDR2 FQNNGV. The CDR3 spans 14 residues. The V segment lost 5 bases and the J segment 3 bases; nucleotides outside the gene matches: 2. CDR3 nucleotide sequence: TGTGCCAGCAGCCGGACAGGGGTCAATCAGCCCCAGCATTTT. The encoded protein is CASSRTGVNQPQHF.

This chain joins TRBV15 and TRBJ1-2; 12 nucleotides agree with TRBD1. Per the germline V gene, CDR1 is LNHNV and CDR2 is YYDKDF (reference sequence). The CDR3 totals 17 residues. After removal of 0 bases from V and 6 bases from J, the junction contained 8 bases not matched to a gene. The chain's CDR3 is CATSRDGTGGRANGYTF. CDR3 nucleotide sequence: TGTGCCACCAGCAGAGATGGGACAGGGGGCAGGGCGAATGGCTACACCTTC.

The chain links TRBV6-5 to TRBJ1-1; D unresolved. The length of the CDR3 is 14 residues. Germline CDR1 is MNHEY and CDR2 is SVGAGI. V lost 4 bases and J 4 bases, leaving 13 bases between the germline ends. The CDR3 DNA reads as TGTGCCAGCAGTTTGTTAGTAGGGAGCACTGAAGCTTTCTTT. It translates to CASSLLVGSTEAFF.

The chain is built from TRBV9 and TRBJ2-5; TRBD2 might be the D (5 bases). Trimming took 0 bases from V and 5 from J, leaving 5 bases between them. The length of the CDR3 is 12 residues. Germline V gives CDR1 SGDLS, CDR2 YYNGEE. The CDR3 DNA sequence: TGTGCCAGCAGCGTAGCGGGGGAGACCCAGTACTTC. Its translation is CASSVAGETQYF.

Turning to this clone: An end of the junction does not agree with germline; a read error may underlie this. The rearrangement uses TRBV7-9 and TRBJ1-5, with 10 positions matching TRBD1. The germline V gene has CDR1 SEHNR and CDR2 FQNEAQ (reference sequence). There are 19 residues in the CDR3. The CDR3 spells CSSSSNLKFGTGEDQPQHF. CDR3 DNA: TGTTCCAGCAGCTCCAATCTAAAATTCGGGACAGGGGAAGATCAGCCCCAGCATTTT. Based on the CDR3 plus reference TRBV7-9 and TRBJ1-5, the full variable domain is DTGVSQNPRHKITKRGQNVTFRCDPISEHNRLYWYRQTLGQGPEFLTYFQNEAQLEKSRLLSDRFSAERPKGSFSTLEIQRTEQGDSAMYLCSSSSNLKFGTGEDQPQHFGDGTRLSIL.

J is TRBJ2-7 and V is TRBV6-1; 9 bases map to TRBD1. J was trimmed by 5 bases and V by 6 bases; bases with no gene match: 5. The CDR3 consists of 13 residues. Germline-derived CDR1 and CDR2 are MNHNS and SASEGT. The CDR3, as DNA: TGTGCCAGCAGGCGGGACAGGGTCCACGAGCAGTACTTC. Amino acids: CASRRDRVHEQYF.

This clone occurred a few times. The chain links TRBV6-5 to TRBJ2-7; the D gene is possibly TRBD1 (7 bases). V was trimmed by 0 bases and J by 4 bases, leaving 16 bases between them. This CDR3 region has 16 residues. CDR1 is MNHEY, CDR2 SVGAGI, per germline. The CDR3 coding sequence is TGTGCCAGCAGTTACTCCGTCCCAGGGGGGCCTTACGAGCAGTACTTC. Translating it yields CASSYSVPGGPYEQYF.

The gene calls are TRBV18 and TRBJ1-3; TRBD1 aligns across 9 bases. The CDR3 has 14 amino acids. Per the germline V gene, CDR1 is KGHSH and CDR2 is LQKENI. V dropped 3 bases and J dropped 6; count of bases not matched to a gene: 3. The CDR3, as DNA: TGTGCCAGCTCACCGGGACAGGGACTAAACACCATATATTTT. Its translation is CASSPGQGLNTIYF.

This clone was observed a handful of times. The CDR3: CASIRSGRAGRTGELFF. The CDR3 bases are TGTGCCAGCATCCGAAGCGGGAGGGCCGGGAGGACCGGGGAGCTGTTTTTT. This rearrangement joins TRBV27 to TRBJ2-2; 10 nucleotides agree with TRBD2. CDR1 is MNHEY and CDR2 is SMNVEV in the germline V gene (reference sequence). The CDR3 totals 17 residues. After removal of 7 bases from V and 5 bases from J, the junction contained 13 bases not matched to a gene.

This clone was seen just once. The V and J genes are TRBV6-5 and TRBJ1-6; D remains unclear. Germline V CDR1 and CDR2: MNHEY, SVGAGI. V was shortened by 7 bases and J by 9 bases, with 13 bases between the two germline ends. The CDR3 runs to 13 residues. The CDR3 here is CASKREVGSPLHF. The CDR3 DNA is TGTGCCAGCAAGCGGGAAGTAGGTTCACCCCTCCACTTT.